The T cell receptor beta chain under discussion was sequenced for a study of blood T cell repertoires in COVID-19. Between the trimmed V and J ends, which lost 7 bases and 4 bases, there was a span of 16 bases. Germline V gives CDR1 KGHSH, CDR2 LQKENI. The length of the CDR3 is 14 residues. Method: immunoSEQ multiplex PCR; TCRdb's copy keeps in-frame clones and lacks some. Among roughly 150,000 clones, 75% to 85% were seen once, and the ten largest hold 2.5% to 3%. Input material: peripheral blood. The V and J genes are TRBV18 and TRBJ1-1; D call uncertain. This TCR came from a man aged 45-65 years with acute or convalescent COVID-19. The CDR3 protein is CASCESSRITEAFF. In nucleotides, the CDR3 is TGTGCCAGCTGTGAGTCCTCCAGGATCACTGAAGCTTTCTTT.